Listed below are T cell receptor beta chains from one sample, sequenced in a study of CD8 T cells in Susac syndrome. TCRdb reanalysed the immunoSEQ multiplex PCR reads using MiXCR and keeps one entry per CDR3 protein. The table has about 22,000 distinct CDR3 sequences, about 92% seen once. Sequenced sample: CD8+ T cells from PBMCs. These receptors all come from a human donor in good health. Both conserved end residues are part of each CDR3. A D gene is named only where the DNA matches it firmly. Not all rows give a size; the values are once, few, many and, for expanded clones, a class.

d_gene	v_gene	j_gene	abundance	CDR3aa	CDR3nt
NA	TRBV12-3/TRBV12-4	TRBJ1-4	NA	CASNEGRFNEKLFF	TGTGCCAGCAATGAAGGGCGGTTTAATGAAAAACTGTTTTTT
NA	TRBV4-3	TRBJ1-6	NA	CASSQDTARNSPLHF	TGCGCCAGCAGCCAAGATACCGCGAGAAATTCACCCCTCCACTTT
NA	TRBV13	TRBJ2-1	NA	CASSPGTPGGNEQFF	TGTGCCAGCAGCCCTGGGACACCCGGAGGGAATGAGCAGTTCTTC
TRBD2	TRBV10-2	TRBJ2-1	NA	CASSESTSGGRERLF	TGCGCCAGCAGTGAGTCTACTAGCGGGGGAAGGGAGCGTCTCTTC
TRBD1	TRBV9	TRBJ1-2	NA	CASSSRDRGDYGYTF	TGTGCCAGCAGCAGCCGGGACAGGGGGGACTATGGCTACACCTTC
TRBD1	TRBV20-1	TRBJ1-1	NA	CSAPGGAEAFF	TGCAGTGCCCCAGGGGGGGCTGAAGCTTTCTTT
NA	TRBV20-1	TRBJ2-7	NA	CSAIWDGEQYF	TGCAGTGCTATATGGGATGGGGAGCAGTACTTC
TRBD2	TRBV14	TRBJ2-4	NA	CASSRTSGGTKNIQYF	TGTGCCAGCAGCCGGACTAGCGGGGGTACTAAAAACATTCAGTACTTC
NA	TRBV5-6	TRBJ2-2	NA	CASSRGPGNTGELFF	TGTGCCAGCAGCCGAGGTCCAGGGAACACCGGGGAGCTGTTTTTT
NA	TRBV9	TRBJ2-7	NA	CASSATDAPYEQYF	TGTGCCAGCAGCGCCACGGACGCACCCTACGAGCAGTACTTC
NA	TRBV27	TRBJ2-1	once	CASSKQGAYNEQFF	TGTGCCAGCAGTAAACAGGGAGCATACAATGAGCAGTTCTTC
NA	TRBV5-1	TRBJ1-1	once	CASSSQGNTEAFF	TGCGCCAGCAGCTCACAGGGGAACACTGAAGCTTTCTTT
NA	TRBV2	TRBJ2-2	NA	CASSEVGNTGELFF	TGTGCCAGCAGTGAAGTAGGCAACACCGGGGAGCTGTTTTTT
NA	TRBV6-1	TRBJ2-5	NA	CASSEMGGGQETQYF	TGTGCCAGCAGTGAAATGGGTGGAGGCCAAGAGACCCAGTACTTC
NA	TRBV10-3	TRBJ2-3	NA	CAISEPGTGDTDTQYF	TGTGCCATCAGTGAGCCCGGGACGGGAGACACAGATACGCAGTATTTT
NA	TRBV9	TRBJ2-3	NA	CASSVAGSTDTQYF	TGTGCCAGCAGCGTAGCGGGGAGCACAGATACGCAGTATTTT
NA	TRBV13	TRBJ1-2	NA	CASSSGIYGYTF	TGTGCCAGCAGCTCGGGTATCTATGGCTACACCTTC
TRBD2	TRBV7-2	TRBJ2-7	NA	CASSGTSGVSSYEQYF	TGTGCCAGCAGCGGGACTAGCGGGGTGAGCTCCTACGAGCAGTACTTC
TRBD2	TRBV9	TRBJ2-1	NA	CASSSRTSGVNNEQFF	TGTGCCAGCAGCTCCCGGACTAGCGGGGTCAACAATGAGCAGTTCTTC
TRBD2	TRBV19	TRBJ2-1	NA	CASTYSGVADEQFF	TGTGCCAGTACCTATAGCGGGGTAGCGGATGAGCAGTTCTTC
TRBD1	TRBV7-9	TRBJ1-5	NA	CASSLFWQGADQPQHF	TGTGCCAGCAGCTTATTTTGGCAGGGGGCGGATCAGCCCCAGCATTTT
NA	TRBV7-8	TRBJ1-6	NA	CASSLRAGTGDNSPLHF	TGTGCCAGCAGCTTAAGGGCAGGGACGGGAGATAATTCACCCCTCCACTTT
NA	TRBV7-9	TRBJ1-2	NA	CASSSTAASGYGYTF	TGTGCCAGCAGCTCGACAGCGGCATCTGGCTATGGCTACACCTTC
NA	TRBV6-2/TRBV6-3	TRBJ2-1	NA	CASSFLTDLTPKSYNEQFF	TGTGCCAGCAGTTTTCTGACGGACCTTACCCCAAAGTCATACAATGAGCAGTTCTTC
NA	TRBV12-3/TRBV12-4	TRBJ1-1	NA	CASSFGIEAFF	TGTGCCAGCAGTTTCGGGATTGAAGCTTTCTTT